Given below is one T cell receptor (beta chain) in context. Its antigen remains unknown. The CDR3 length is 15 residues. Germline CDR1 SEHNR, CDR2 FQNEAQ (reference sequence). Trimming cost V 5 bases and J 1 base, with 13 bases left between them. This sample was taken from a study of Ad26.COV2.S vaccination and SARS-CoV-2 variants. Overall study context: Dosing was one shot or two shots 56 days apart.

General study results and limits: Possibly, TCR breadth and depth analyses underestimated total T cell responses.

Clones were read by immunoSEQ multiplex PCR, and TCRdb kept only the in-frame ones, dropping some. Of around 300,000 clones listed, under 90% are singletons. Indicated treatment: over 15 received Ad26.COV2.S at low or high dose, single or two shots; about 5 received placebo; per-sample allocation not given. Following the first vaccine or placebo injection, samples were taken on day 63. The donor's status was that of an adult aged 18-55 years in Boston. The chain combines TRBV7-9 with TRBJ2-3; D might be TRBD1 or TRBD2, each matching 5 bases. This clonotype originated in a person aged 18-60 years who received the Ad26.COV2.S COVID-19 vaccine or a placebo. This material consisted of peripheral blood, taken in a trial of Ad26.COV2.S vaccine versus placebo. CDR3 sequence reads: CASSAGTVRTDTQYF. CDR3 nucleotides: TGTGCCAGCAGCGCTGGGACCGTTCGCACAGATACGCAGTATTTT.